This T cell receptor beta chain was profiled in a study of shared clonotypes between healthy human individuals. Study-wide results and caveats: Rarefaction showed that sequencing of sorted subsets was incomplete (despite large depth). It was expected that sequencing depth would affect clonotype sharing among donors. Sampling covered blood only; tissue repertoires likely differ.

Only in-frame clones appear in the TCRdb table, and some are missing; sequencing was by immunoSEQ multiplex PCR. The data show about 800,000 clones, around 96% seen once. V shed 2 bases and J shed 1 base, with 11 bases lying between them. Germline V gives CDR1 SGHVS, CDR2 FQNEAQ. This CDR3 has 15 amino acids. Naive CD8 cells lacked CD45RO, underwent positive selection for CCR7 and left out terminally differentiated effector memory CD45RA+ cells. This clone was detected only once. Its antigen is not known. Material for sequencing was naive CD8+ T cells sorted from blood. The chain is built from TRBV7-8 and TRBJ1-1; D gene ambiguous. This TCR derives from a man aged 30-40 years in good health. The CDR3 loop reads CASSLYTVGNTEAFF. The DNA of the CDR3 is TGTGCCAGCAGCTTATACACGGTAGGGAACACTGAAGCTTTCTTT. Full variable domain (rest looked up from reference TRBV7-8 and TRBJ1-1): GAGVSQSPRYKVAKRGQDVALRCDPISGHVSLFWYQQALGQGPEFLTYFQNEAQLDKSGLPSDRFFAERPEGSVSTLKIQRTQQEDSAVYLCASSLYTVGNTEAFFGQGTRLTVV.